The 28 T cell receptor beta chains below all came from one sample that was sequenced in a study of untreated major depressive disorder. The repertoire was sequenced with immunoSEQ multiplex PCR; TCRdb's copy has only in-frame clones and lacks some. The data hold about 20,000 clones, with more than 90% observed a single time. Their antigen targets remain unknown. Study-level points and caveats: Compared with controls, depressed patients showed more TRBV05-01 (Vbeta 5.1) usage in CD4+ T cells.

The specimen was CD4+ T cells from PBMCs. The source is a woman between 40 and 55 years old with major depressive disorder.

The chain recombines TRBV11-3 with TRBJ2-7, with D tentatively TRBD2 (6 bases). The length of the CDR3 is 15 residues. CDR1 and CDR2 (germline): SGHNT, YENEEA. The V and J ends lost 5 bases and 12 bases respectively, with 26 bases between them. CDR3 protein: CASSIPGGMDDSVYF. The CDR3 nucleotides are TGTGCCAGCAGCATACCGGGCGGGATGGACGATTCAGTGTACTTC.

The chain couples TRBV7-8 to TRBJ1-6; TRBD1 agrees at 7 bases. This CDR3 contains 14 residues. Trimming at V came to 3 bases and at J to 13 bases, leaving 9 bases not matched to a gene. Germline lookup yields CDR1 SGHVS and CDR2 FQNEAQ. The CDR3 bases are TGTGCCAGCAGCTTGTTGGGACAGCGGTATCCCCTCCACTTT. It is translated as CASSLLGQRYPLHF.

This clone was recorded only once. This rearrangement joins TRBV5-4 to TRBJ1-2; tentative D call: TRBD1 (6 bases). The CDR3 runs to 14 residues. Trimming took 0 bases from V and 7 from J, leaving 13 bases between them. The germline gives CDR1 SGHNT, CDR2 YYREEE (reference sequence). CDR3 in amino acids: CASSLDRAGGGYTF. In DNA, the CDR3 is TGTGCCAGCAGCTTGGACAGGGCGGGCGGTGGCTACACCTTC.

The J gene is TRBJ2-3, the V gene TRBV7-8; TRBD2 agrees at 8 bases. Looked up from germline, CDR1 is SGHVS and CDR2 is FQNEAQ. The V and J ends lost 2 bases and 2 bases, in that order; junction bases with no gene match: 9. The CDR3 sequence is 17 residues long. The CDR3 reads CASSLRGGELYTDTQYF. The CDR3 nucleotides read TGTGCCAGCAGCTTACGGGGGGGGGAACTCTACACAGATACGCAGTATTTT.

About this clone itself: One end of the junction fails to match germline, which may point to a read error. This rearrangement joins TRBV2 to TRBJ2-3; TRBD1 or TRBD2 may be the D gene (6 bases each). This CDR3 is built from 13 residues. Germline assignment: CDR1 SNHLY and CDR2 FYNNEI. CDR3 in DNA: TGCGGAGGGTACAGGGCGGTCGTCGATACGCAGTATTTT. This sequence encodes CGGYRAVVDTQYF. The full variable domain, its missing parts supplied by reference TRBV2 and TRBJ2-3, is EPEVTQTPSHQVTQMGQEVILRCVPISNHLYFYWYRQILGQKVEFLVSFYNNEISEKSEIFDDQFSVERPDGSNFTLKIRSTKLEDSAMYFCGGYRAVVDTQYFGPGTRLTVL.

The CDR3 here is CASSVSGPASSGELFF. The CDR3 DNA reads as TGTGCCAGCAGCGTCTCTGGACCTGCCTCTTCCGGGGAGCTGTTTTTT. This chain uses TRBV6-6 with TRBJ2-2; D is uncertain. CDR1 is MNHNY and CDR2 is SVGAGI in the germline V gene (reference sequence). The CDR3 totals 16 residues. Trimming left V 6 bases short and J 6 bases short, with 20 bases between.

The V and J genes are TRBV9 and TRBJ1-5; no clear D. Trimming cost V 4 bases and J 4 bases, with 9 bases left between them. This CDR3 spans 13 amino acids. Germline assignment: CDR1 SGDLS and CDR2 YYNGEE. CDR3 DNA: TGTGCCAGCAGCTACGTGGGGAATCAGCCCCAGCATTTT. Protein product: CASSYVGNQPQHF.

The V gene is TRBV6-4, the J gene TRBJ2-3, with a tentative D call TRBD1 (6 bases). Germline lookup yields CDR1 MRHNA and CDR2 SNTAGT. CDR3 length: 14 residues. Trimming stripped 2 bases from V and 7 bases from J, with 13 bases between. As DNA, the CDR3 is TGTGCCAGCAGTGACAGGGGGATGTGGTATACGCAGTATTTT. Translation: CASSDRGMWYTQYF.

This chain joins TRBV30 and TRBJ1-1; no firm D call. The CDR3 covers 12 residues. V lost 8 bases, J lost 4 bases, and 14 bases lay in between. Germline V gene sequence: CDR1 GTSNPN, CDR2 SVGIG (reference sequence). The CDR3 region has the DNA TGTGCCGGAGGTAAAGTGGCCACTGAAGCTTTCTTT. Translating gives CAGGKVATEAFF.

This clone was seen once. V is TRBV7-2 and J is TRBJ1-2, with D possibly TRBD1 on 6 matching bases. The CDR3 is 16 residues long. V was trimmed by 4 bases and J by 6 bases, leaving 21 bases between them. Germline assignment: CDR1 SGHTA and CDR2 FQGNSA. The CDR3 is CASSWGGAQGNHGYTF. CDR3 nucleotides: TGTGCCAGCAGCTGGGGGGGGGCGCAGGGCAACCATGGCTACACCTTC.

The genes are TRBV5-1 and TRBJ2-7; 7 bases are shared with TRBD2. The germline gives CDR1 SGHRS, CDR2 YFSETQ. CDR3 size: 14 residues. J lost 2 bases, V lost 6 bases, and 8 bases had no gene match. The CDR3 reads CASNSGRGTYEQYF. The CDR3 coding sequence is TGCGCCAGCAATTCTGGGAGGGGAACCTACGAGCAGTACTTC.

The V and J genes are TRBV5-1 and TRBJ2-1, with D possibly being TRBD2 (7 bases). The V gene's germline CDR1 is SGHRS and CDR2 YFSETQ. V was shortened by 0 bases and J by 4 bases, with 14 bases between the two germline ends. The CDR3 length is 16 residues. CDR3 in amino acids: CASSLVPGGRYNEQFF. The CDR3 nucleotides are TGCGCCAGCAGCTTGGTACCCGGGGGGCGTTACAATGAGCAGTTCTTC.

This sequence joins TRBV5-6 and TRBJ2-1; possibly TRBD2 for D (5 bases). Trimming removed 2 bases from V and 1 base from J, with 13 bases in between. Germline-derived CDR1 and CDR2 are SGHDT and YYEEEE. This CDR3 region has 16 residues. The DNA of the CDR3 is TGTGCCAGCAGCTTCTTTGGGGAGATATCCTACAATGAGCAGTTCTTC. This sequence encodes CASSFFGEISYNEQFF. The whole variable domain, remainder taken from reference TRBV5-6 and TRBJ2-1, is DAGVTQSPTHLIKTRGQQVTLRCSPKSGHDTVSWYQQALGQGPQFIFQYYEEEERQRGNFPDRFSGHQFPNYSSELNVNALLLGDSALYLCASSFFGEISYNEQFFGPGTRLTVL.

The genes are TRBV7-3 and TRBJ2-1, with a possible D match to TRBD2 (5 bases). This CDR3 has 16 amino acids. With 1 base removed from V and 7 bases from J, the gap between germline ends came to 17 bases. Germline lookup yields CDR1 SGHTA and CDR2 FQGTGA. The CDR3 sequence: CASSLNPGSPRNEQFF. The CDR3 bases are TGTGCCAGCAGCTTAAATCCTGGGAGCCCCAGGAATGAGCAGTTCTTC.

The rearrangement joins TRBV30 to TRBJ1-2; 8 bases agree with TRBD1. The CDR3 extends over 12 amino acids. The ends lost 1 base at V and 6 bases at J; junction bases unmatched: 1. Looked up from germline, CDR1 is GTSNPN and CDR2 is SVGIG (reference sequence). The DNA of the CDR3 is TGTGCCTGGAGTGGGACAGGGAATGGCTACACCTTC. It codes for CAWSGTGNGYTF.

This chain connects TRBV27 to TRBJ2-3; 8 nucleotides agree with TRBD1. This CDR3 contains 13 residues. The V gene end was trimmed by 8 bases and the J gene end by 4 bases; junction bases not matched to a gene: 5. Per germline, CDR1 MNHEY and CDR2 SMNVEV (reference sequence). CDR3 nucleotides: TGTGCCAGCCGTAGACAGGGGCCAGATACGCAGTATTTT. Residues: CASRRQGPDTQYF.

This chain connects TRBV4-2 to TRBJ1-4; D gene uncertain. The CDR3 extends over 17 amino acids. V was clipped by 4 bases and J by 3 bases, with 18 bases between them. Looked up from germline, CDR1 is LGHNA and CDR2 is YNFKEQ. CDR3 region: CASSPAKLGAANEKLFF. The CDR3 region has the DNA TGTGCCAGCAGCCCCGCGAAGCTTGGTGCGGCTAATGAAAAACTGTTTTTT.

This clone was seen a few times. The gene calls are TRBV4-1 and TRBJ1-5, with a weak D call TRBD1 (5 bases). The V and J ends lost 2 bases and 5 bases respectively, with 7 bases between them. Germline V gives CDR1 MGHRA, CDR2 YSYEKL. The CDR3 consists of 13 residues. The CDR3 coding sequence is TGCGCCAGCAGCCAACAGGGAGATCAGCCCCAGCATTTT. Residues: CASSQQGDQPQHF.

This clone was detected only once. The J gene is TRBJ2-3, the V gene TRBV7-3; TRBD2 might be the D (6 bases). This CDR3 is built from 19 residues. CDR1 and CDR2 from the germline V gene are SGHTA and FQGTGA. Trimming removed 5 bases at V and 2 bases at J, with 26 bases between. The DNA of the CDR3 is TGTGCCAGCAGCCGCTCTGCCCCCCTCGGGACTCCCCTCACAGATACGCAGTATTTT. Protein product: CASSRSAPLGTPLTDTQYF.

This clone was counted only a few times. This rearrangement joins TRBV5-6 to TRBJ1-1; D uncertain. The V gene's germline CDR1 is SGHDT and CDR2 YYEEEE. The CDR3 spans 12 residues. The V and J ends lost 0 bases and 7 bases respectively, with 7 bases between them. The CDR3 sequence: CASSLVGYEAFF. The CDR3, as DNA: TGTGCCAGCAGCTTGGTAGGGTATGAAGCTTTCTTT.

The J gene is TRBJ2-7, the V gene TRBV21-1; the DNA was not used to check the table's D call, TRBD2. TRBV21-1 is labeled a pseudogene. This CDR3 region has 14 residues. The CDR3 sequence is CASSNGTGDYEQYV. In DNA form, the CDR3 reads TGTGCCAGCAGCAACGGGACGGGGGACTACGAGCAGTACGTC.

The chain carries TRBV5-1 and TRBJ2-6; the match to TRBD1 covers 7 bases. The CDR3 has 17 residues. The trim removed 7 bases at V and 0 bases at J, leaving 10 bases unmatched. Germline V gene lookup returns CDR1 SGHRS and CDR2 YFSETQ. The DNA of the CDR3 is TGCGCCAGCCGTGAACCGGGACAGTTCTCTGGGGCCAACGTCCTGACTTTC. This sequence encodes CASREPGQFSGANVLTF.

V is TRBV6-5 and J is TRBJ1-2; perhaps TRBD1 as D (6 bases). The V and J ends lost 6 bases and 8 bases respectively, with 16 bases between them. CDR1 and CDR2 (germline): MNHEY, SVGAGI. The CDR3 extends over 13 amino acids. CDR3 residues: CASSIYRQAGYTF. The CDR3 DNA reads TGTGCCAGCAGCATCTACCGACAGGCCGGCTACACCTTC.

The V call is TRBV19, the J call TRBJ1-1, with 7 bases aligning to TRBD1. CDR1 LNHDA and CDR2 SQIVND come from the germline V gene (reference sequence). This CDR3 spans 14 amino acids. With V trimmed by 4 bases and J by 3 bases, 5 bases remained unmatched. CDR3 in amino acids: CASSTTGDYTEAFF. The CDR3 coding sequence is TGTGCCAGTAGTACAACAGGGGATTACACTGAAGCTTTCTTT.

The chain combines TRBV29-1 with TRBJ2-3; 14 bases are shared with TRBD2. CDR1 SQVTM and CDR2 ANQGSEA come from the germline V gene. Unmatched junction bases numbered 4, after V lost 6 bases and J lost 2 bases. CDR3 length equals 15 residues. Here the CDR3 reads CSVRGLAGVTDTQYF. As DNA, the CDR3 is TGCAGCGTCCGGGGACTAGCGGGAGTCACAGATACGCAGTATTTT.

The chain has TRBV5-6 and TRBJ1-5; D perhaps matches TRBD1 (6 bases). Germline loops: CDR1 SGHDT, CDR2 YYEEEE. V lost 4 bases, J lost 7 bases, and 18 bases lay in between. The CDR3 covers 15 residues. The chain's CDR3 is CASSPGHLIGQPQHF. The CDR3 nucleotides are TGTGCCAGCAGCCCGGGACACCTCATAGGGCAGCCCCAGCATTTT.

This chain connects TRBV7-9 to TRBJ2-1, with 12 bases aligning to TRBD2. J gave up 7 bases and V 5 bases, and 6 bases lay outside the gene matches. Germline V gene data show CDR1 as SEHNR and CDR2 as FQNEAQ (reference sequence). The CDR3 length is 15 residues. CDR3 in amino acids: CASSPGLAGVNEQFF. The CDR3 DNA sequence: TGTGCCAGCAGCCCGGGACTAGCGGGTGTGAATGAGCAGTTCTTC. Full variable domain (remainder filled in from reference TRBV7-9 and TRBJ2-1): DTGVSQNPRHKITKRGQNVTFRCDPISEHNRLYWYRQTLGQGPEFLTYFQNEAQLEKSRLLSDRFSAERPKGSFSTLEIQRTEQGDSAMYLCASSPGLAGVNEQFFGPGTRLTVL.

The CDR3 is CASSLYPGTGIANTGELFF. In DNA form, the CDR3 reads TGTGCCAGCAGCCTATATCCCGGGACAGGGATCGCAAACACCGGGGAGCTGTTTTTT. This rearrangement joins TRBV11-3 to TRBJ2-2, with 9 bases identical to TRBD1. Germline CDR1 SGHNT, CDR2 YENEEA. This CDR3 is built from 19 residues. The V and J ends lost 5 bases and 2 bases, in that order; junction bases with no gene match: 15. The full variable domain, its missing parts supplied by reference TRBV11-3 and TRBJ2-2, is EAGVVQSPRYKIIEKKQPVAFWCNPISGHNTLYWYLQNLGQGPELLIRYENEEAVDDSQLPKDRFSAERLKGVDSTLKIQPAELGDSAVYLCASSLYPGTGIANTGELFFGEGSRLTVL.